This TCR beta chain was observed in a study of a mutant IDH1 vaccine in newly diagnosed glioma. The data were produced by immunoSEQ multiplex PCR, yet TCRdb's version contains in-frame clones alone and is incomplete. The repertoire holds some 61,000 clones, with roughly 80% as singletons. With regard to this clone: Its specificity is unknown.

The CDR3 is 14 amino acids. CDR1 is MDHEN and CDR2 is SYDVKM in the germline V gene. Trimming took 3 bases from V and 1 from J, leaving 9 bases between them. Stated time point: week 35, safety follow-up. Doses consisted of 300 ug of mutant IDH1 20-mer peptide each, paired with topical imiquimod. The sequences come from PBMCs, collected from a glioma patient whose treatment included an IDH1 peptide vaccine. The clonotype comes from a man younger than 35 with glioma. J is TRBJ1-1 and V is TRBV28; D unresolved. CDR3 residues: CASSFPIPNTEAFF. The CDR3 DNA follows: TGTGCCAGCAGTTTCCCAATACCGAACACTGAAGCTTTCTTT. The complete variable domain, with remaining parts taken from reference TRBV28 and TRBJ1-1, reads DVKVTQSSRYLVKRTGEKVFLECVQDMDHENMFWYRQDPGLGLRLIYFSYDVKMKEKGDIPEGYSVSREKKERFSLILESASTNQTSMYLCASSFPIPNTEAFFGQGTRLTVV.